Listed below are T cell receptor beta chains from one sample, sequenced in a study of T cell responses to AZD1222 COVID-19 vaccine. Clones were sequenced by immunoSEQ multiplex PCR, and TCRdb holds only the in-frame ones, with some missing. This table has roughly 100,000 clones, approximately 81% appearing once. Here the sequenced sample was peripheral blood, taken on day 0 of AZD1222 vaccination. The source of these receptors is an adult in good health. Each CDR3 is given with its conserved first and last residue. A D gene is named only where the DNA matches it firmly. Expanded clones get a size class; other rows say once, few or many, or leave the size out.

TRBJ2-7,few,TRBD2,TRBV3-1/TRBV3-2,CASSATSERPYEQYF,TGTGCCAGCAGCGCTACTAGCGAACGTCCCTACGAGCAGTACTTC
TRBJ2-6,once,NA,TRBV19,CASSIGQGFSGANVLTF,TGTGCCAGTAGTATCGGTCAGGGGTTCTCTGGGGCCAACGTCCTGACTTTC
TRBJ1-2,NA,NA,TRBV30,CAWSVSGRGYYGYTF,TGTGCCTGGAGCGTCTCAGGGAGGGGTTACTATGGCTACACCTTC
TRBJ2-2,NA,TRBD1,TRBV28,CASSRQGFNTGELFF,TGTGCCAGCAGCCGACAGGGCTTTAACACCGGGGAGCTGTTTTTT
TRBJ1-4,NA,TRBD1,TRBV11-2,CASSLEGTVKNEKLFF,TGTGCCAGCAGCTTAGAGGGGACAGTCAAGAATGAAAAACTGTTTTTT
TRBJ2-6,NA,NA,TRBV9,CASSTSISGANVLTF,TGTGCCAGCAGCACGAGCATCTCTGGGGCCAACGTCCTGACTTTC
TRBJ2-1,NA,NA,TRBV24-1,CATSRQEFSEQFF,TGTGCCACCAGTCGCCAGGAATTTAGTGAGCAGTTCTTC
TRBJ1-2,NA,NA,TRBV2,CASSDVGNYGYTF,TGTGCCAGCAGTGACGTGGGGAACTATGGCTACACCTTC
TRBJ2-3,NA,NA,TRBV5-1,CASRTEVTDTQYF,TGCGCCAGCAGGACGGAGGTCACAGATACGCAGTATTTT
TRBJ2-1,NA,TRBD1,TRBV6-5,CASSYRGHKDEQFF,TGTGCCAGCAGTTACAGGGGGCATAAGGATGAGCAGTTCTTC
TRBJ2-5,NA,NA,TRBV5-1,CASSFNLAGRGETQYF,TGCGCCAGCAGCTTTAATTTGGCGGGGCGTGGGGAGACCCAGTACTTC
TRBJ1-1,NA,NA,TRBV29-1,CSGGKEAFF,TGCAGCGGGGGGAAGGAAGCTTTCTTT
TRBJ2-5,NA,NA,TRBV6-1,CASSEFRGRGGHQETQYF,TGTGCCAGCAGTGAATTCCGGGGTAGGGGGGGGCACCAAGAGACCCAGTACTTC
TRBJ1-2,once,TRBD1,TRBV6-5,CASNLAGTGSGYTF,TGTGCCAGCAACTTAGCCGGGACAGGGTCGGGCTACACCTTC
TRBJ2-1,NA,NA,TRBV19,CASSMRASEQFF,TGTGCCAGTAGTATGAGGGCTTCTGAGCAGTTCTTC
TRBJ1-1,NA,NA,TRBV19,CASSIRENTEAFF,TGTGCCAGTAGTATCAGAGAGAACACTGAAGCTTTCTTT
TRBJ2-2,NA,NA,TRBV5-1,CASSLTGHTNTGELFF,TGCGCCAGCAGCTTGACCGGACACACCAACACCGGGGAGCTGTTTTTT
TRBJ1-1,NA,NA,TRBV5-1,CASSLSSGNTEAFF,TGCGCCAGCAGCTTATCATCAGGGAACACTGAAGCTTTCTTT
TRBJ2-1,NA,NA,TRBV10-3,CAISGYNEQFF,TGTGCCATCAGTGGTTACAATGAGCAGTTCTTC
TRBJ1-1,once,NA,TRBV5-8,CASSLRMGPLLNTEAFF,TGTGCCAGCAGCTTGAGAATGGGACCGCTACTGAACACTGAAGCTTTCTTT
TRBJ1-1,NA,TRBD1,TRBV5-1,CASSAGTGATEAFF,TGCGCCAGCAGCGCGGGGACAGGGGCCACTGAAGCTTTCTTT
TRBJ1-2,NA,NA,TRBV11-3,CASSPDDSATYGYTF,TGTGCCAGCAGCCCCGACGATTCTGCCACATATGGCTACACCTTC
TRBJ2-2,NA,TRBD1,TRBV28,CASTYLGTGTTGELFF,TGTGCCAGCACCTACCTCGGGACAGGAACCACCGGGGAGCTGTTTTTT
TRBJ2-5,NA,NA,TRBV9,CASSVAGSQETQYF,TGTGCCAGCAGTGTAGCAGGGAGTCAAGAGACCCAGTACTTC
TRBJ2-4,NA,NA,TRBV28,CATSVSGKNIQYF,TGTGCCACGTCAGTCAGCGGCAAAAACATTCAGTACTTC
TRBJ1-2,NA,NA,TRBV3-1/TRBV3-2,CASSLGLAGGYTF,TGTGCCAGCAGCCTGGGGCTCGCGGGTGGCTACACCTTC
TRBJ2-3,NA,NA,TRBV18,CASSPLPSTDTQYF,TGTGCCAGCTCACCCCTCCCTAGCACAGATACGCAGTATTTT
TRBJ2-5,NA,NA,TRBV5-8,CASSQDITGMETQYF,TGTGCCAGCAGCCAAGACATTACGGGGATGGAGACCCAGTACTTC
TRBJ1-6,NA,TRBD1,TRBV27,CASSLRGGGSPLHF,TGTGCCAGCAGTTTAAGAGGGGGCGGTTCACCCCTCCACTTT
TRBJ2-3,NA,NA,TRBV7-9,CASSLEGFGGRTDTQYF,TGTGCCAGCAGCTTAGAAGGCTTCGGGGGACGCACAGATACGCAGTATTTT
TRBJ2-1,NA,TRBD1,TRBV5-1,CASSLAPTGTGMYEQFF,TGCGCCAGCAGCTTGGCTCCAACCGGGACAGGGATGTATGAGCAGTTCTTC